The present TCR beta chain was sequenced within a study of shared clonotypes between healthy human individuals (dated by TCRdb to 2018 to 2020). For the wider study: A few men and two women, aged 18 to 49 years, made up the cohort. For each donor, CD4 naive and CD4 memory were each given three plates, CD8 naive was given two plates, and CD8 memory was given one plate. Libraries were prepared and TCR repertoires were sequenced by different laboratories using diverse techniques, in order to increase sequencing depth and limit assay-specific biases. To estimate repertoire size and how much clonotypes are shared between individuals, the study performed deep sequencing of blood TCR repertoires from about 5 healthy adults. Per donor, leukapheresis produced somewhere between about 0.8 and 9.5 billion PBMCs.

Note on this clone: The antigen it recognizes is unknown. No much larger clonotype is one base removed from it; base qualities were not supplied. Other DNA sequences in this specimen translate into the identical CDR3.

Using the deep immunoSEQ assay, TCR CDR3 regions were amplified from genomic DNA by multiplex PCR. Genomic DNA extracted from each cell subset was distributed evenly over all wells of several immunoSEQ 96-well plates, and each plate served as one replicate. For sorted subsets, each replicate PCR was loaded with around 200 ng genomic DNA, equivalent to about 33,000 T cell genomes. Purified libraries were quantified with a Qubit 3.0 fluorometer, sized on a Bioanalyzer 2100, and re-quantified with the KAPA Library Quantification kit. Every immunoSEQ 96-well plate was sequenced on a dedicated single-read 150-cycle Illumina NextSeq 550 flow cell. As for the original processing: Because only junctional sequences without quality scores were contained in the immunoSEQ output, filtering matching that applied to full-length reads could not be performed. To assign V/J genes and CDR3, sequences were annotated against IMGT germline references using PyIR, a Python wrapper for IgBLAST v1.9. Reads were removed for weak V/J assignments (E-value above 1e-6), missing CDR3, stop codons, out-of-frame junctions, or ambiguous translated residues. A V3J clonotype was defined by an identical inferred V gene, J gene, and CDR3 amino acid sequence. Percentage overlap between repertoires was computed as shared unique clonotypes divided by the size of the smaller repertoire. Richness of each repertoire was evaluated using RTK rarefaction, the Chao1 estimator, and Recon v2.1 estimates of unobserved clonotypes. For all TCRbeta clonotypes obtained by the gDNA method from four donors, generation probabilities were computed with OLGA. Held by TCRdb, this immuneACCESS table contains in-frame sequences only and omits some clones. Under half of the omission traces to an unresolved V gene where checked; the cause of the rest is unknown. D and trimming come from the DNA, and the V and J calls and clone size come from that table. The sample has approximately 1,500,000 clones on record, roughly 96% of them singletons. Of the sample, roughly 1.1% is held by the ten largest clones.

Here is what the overall study found, with its caveats: Higher generation probabilities were observed for clonotypes shared by all four sorted-subset donors than for non-shared clonotypes. Only blood was sampled, and tissue TCR repertoires likely differ from those in blood. Because the study included a small number of donors, the genetic and exposure-history diversity represented was limited. Naive subsets generally had larger estimated clonotype richness than memory subsets did. Based on pairwise subsampling, the degree of clonotype sharing among donors was expected to be affected by sequencing depth. Incomplete sequencing was indicated by rarefaction of sorted-subset datasets, despite the large sequencing depth. Approximately 4.8% of naive CD4, roughly 3.5% of naive CD8, roughly 2.4% of memory CD4, and about 0.4% of memory CD8 clonotypes were shared across several donors.

The germline V gene encodes CDR1 SQVTM and CDR2 ANQGSEA. The CDR3 has 12 amino acids, counting the end cysteine and phenylalanine. The only DNA kept is the CDR3, 36 bases in frame from the first base. V is cut by 4 bases and J by 2 bases, and the space between the germline ends is 8 bases. The donors were healthy, HIV-negative adults who had no recently reported acute infections or vaccinations. Only Caucasian adults living in Nashville, Tennessee, USA were represented among the donors. CD4+ T cells were enriched through magnetic negative selection, after which naive cells were positively selected on CD45RA and the remaining negative fraction served as the memory subset. Blood was collected by leukapheresis, and PBMCs were isolated by Ficoll-Histopaque density gradient centrifugation and then cryopreserved in liquid nitrogen vapor phase. Analytical flow cytometry was used to check the purity and quantity of every magnetically sorted T cell population. Genomic DNA was isolated from each sorted fraction and quantified by UV absorbance on a Nanodrop 2000c.

The source of this sequence is a man in his thirties or forties in good health. Recombination joined TRBV29-1 with TRBJ2-5; TRBD1 might be the D gene, on 6 matching bases. What was sequenced was naive CD4+ T cells sorted from blood. The cell subset or site label here, explained by the study, means: CD45RA+ positively selected. The nucleotide sequence reads as follows: TGCAGCGTTGCTCAGGGGCAAGAGACCCAGTACTTC. It is translated as CSVAQGQETQYF.